Here is one TCR beta chain with its context. Its antigen is not known. Germline lookup yields CDR1 SGHVS and CDR2 FQNEAQ. The CDR3 has 13 residues. The ends were cut back, 6 bases at V and 3 bases at J, with 10 bases in the middle. Using immunoSEQ multiplex PCR, the repertoire was profiled, and TCRdb retains in-frame clones only, with some absent. Of more than 80,000 clones listed, roughly nine tenths are singletons. The source of the sample is a study of graft-versus-host responses after intestinal transplantation. Study at large: The recipients all started with anti-thymocyte globulin induction and then took tacrolimus and steroids for 3 to 4 years. Study conclusions and caveats: Ileal or blood samples showed some GvH clones first, and such clones were also found in recipient marrow. The highest levels of circulating GvH clones went along with early declines in HvG clones after transplant.

The specimen comprised unstimulated CD4+ T cells sorted from spleen or lymph node cells, sampled before transplant. This sequence originates from a human donor who was the organ donor for an intestinal transplant. V and J are TRBV7-8 and TRBJ2-3; possibly TRBD1 for D (5 bases). The CDR3 DNA reads TGTGCCAGCAGACCACCAGGGACAGATACGCAGTATTTT. Protein product: CASRPPGTDTQYF.